This T cell receptor beta chain was sequenced for a study (dated by TCRdb to about 2016). V is pared back by 5 bases and J by 3 bases, with 10 bases lying between the germline termini. Sequences MNHEY (CDR1) and SVGAGI (CDR2) are obtained from the germline V gene. Including the terminal cysteine and phenylalanine, the CDR3 comprises 14 residues. Of all the DNA, just the CDR3 is kept, 42 bases in frame from base 1. This clonotype was counted many times. Its recognized antigen is unknown. Base-call qualities are not available, and no considerably larger clone is one nucleotide away. To prepare the library, RT-PCR was applied. Sequenced on an Illumina MiSeq. TCRdb applied fastp at Q25 and MiXCR to the public reads, then kept only in-frame beta chains. For every CDR3 protein sequence, its rows merge into one entry that carries the most common genes and DNA. In this sample the table shows around 700,000 distinct CDR3 sequences, approximately 15% of which occur a single time. The ten largest make up 3.6% of the sample.

The chain is made from TRBV6-5 and TRBJ2-2; the D gene assignment is perhaps TRBD1 or TRBD2, with each matching 5 bases. The clonotype was recovered from a female donor in good health, serving as a healthy control. The sample comprised memory CD4+ T cells from blood. The DNA sequence is TGTGCCAGCAGTACTAGACAGTACACCGGGGAGCTGTTTTTT. Its protein product is CASSTRQYTGELFF.